Following are 27 T cell receptor beta chains from one sample sequenced in a study of tumor-infiltrating lymphocytes in primary liver carcinoma. Using a constant-region primer together with ProtoScript II reverse transcriptase, TCR beta cDNA was made from roughly 500 ng of total RNA. Each TCR beta library was derived from three nested multiplex PCR rounds that employed slightly modified ARM-PCR. The opening two PCR rounds, about 11 cycles each, paired TRBV1-TRBV30 forward primers with a C-beta reverse primer. TCRdb recomputed calls from the multiplex PCR reads with MiXCR, one row per CDR3 protein. Of 310,000 or so distinct CDR3 sequences listed, 50% to 75% are singletons. Germline DNA was also extracted, with blood RNA taken from unsorted whole blood. Sequences were obtained from peripheral blood. The receptors here all came from a woman in her 30s with primary liver carcinoma and hepatitis B virus infection.

The table lists this clonotype with many counts. The CDR3 region is CASRPRTGTPGGYTF. DNA of the CDR3: TGTGCCAGCAGGCCGCGGACAGGGACCCCCGGTGGCTACACCTTC. The chain has TRBV12-3 or TRBV12-4 and TRBJ1-2, with 8 positions matching TRBD1. The trim removed 6 bases at V and 7 bases at J, leaving 13 bases unmatched. The CDR3 consists of 15 residues.

This clonotype was seen repeatedly, ten times or more. The genes are TRBV12-3 or TRBV12-4 and TRBJ2-7, with TRBD1 matching over 7 bases. V was clipped by 4 bases and J by 0 bases; unmatched bases: 3. The CDR3 sequence is 14 residues long. The DNA of the CDR3 is TGTGCCAGCAGTTCGCACAGGGGCTCCTACGAGCAGTACTTC. As protein: CASSSHRGSYEQYF.

There are many counts of this clonotype. The V and J genes are TRBV14 and TRBJ2-7, with D hard to call. V was pared by 1 base and J by 4 bases, with 8 bases between. CDR3 size: 13 residues. Germline V gives CDR1 SGHDN, CDR2 FVKESK. CDR3 nucleotides: TGTGCCAGCAGCCAAGTTTCGCATTACGAGCAGTACTTC. It translates to CASSQVSHYEQYF.

This clonotype appeared many times. The CDR3 coding sequence is TGTGCCAGCAGTCCGTGGGATTCGACAGCTGGGGCCAACGTCCTGACTTTC. Encoded protein: CASSPWDSTAGANVLTF. The genes are TRBV6-5 and TRBJ2-6; D may be TRBD1 (5 bases). This CDR3 is 17 amino acids long. V dropped 5 bases and J dropped 2 bases, with 16 bases sitting between them. Germline V gives CDR1 MNHEY, CDR2 SVGAGI.

This clonotype showed up just a few times. The gene calls are TRBV12-3 or TRBV12-4 and TRBJ1-1; D uncertain. Trimming removed 6 bases at V and 2 bases at J, with 13 bases between. The length of the CDR3 is 14 residues. CDR3 in amino acids: CASRRVTFNTEAFF. CDR3 sequence (DNA): TGTGCCAGCAGAAGGGTCACCTTTAACACTGAAGCTTTCTTT.

This clonotype appeared a few times. The chain employs TRBV4-2 and TRBJ2-2; 13 positions agree with TRBD2. Looked up from germline, CDR1 is LGHNA and CDR2 is YNFKEQ. The CDR3 spans 17 residues. V trimming: 3 bases; J trimming: 4 bases; junction bases outside the gene matches: 5. The CDR3 region is CASSHGTSGMGTGELFF. CDR3 in DNA: TGTGCCAGCAGCCATGGGACTAGCGGGATGGGCACCGGGGAGCTGTTTTTT.

This chain connects TRBV6-1 to TRBJ2-3; 10 bases map to TRBD2. The CDR3 consists of 14 residues. Per germline, CDR1 MNHNS and CDR2 SASEGT. V gave up 3 bases and J gave up 4 bases; unmatched junction bases: 1. Here the CDR3 reads CASSDTSGADTQYF. CDR3 DNA: TGTGCCAGCAGTGACACTAGCGGGGCAGATACGCAGTATTTT.

As for this clonotype: One base away lies a much larger clone, so this may be a sequencing read error. The chain uses TRBV12-3 or TRBV12-4 and TRBJ2-1; TRBD2 matches at 9 bases. Trimming cost V 4 bases and J 8 bases; bases outside gene matches: 12. The CDR3 contains 16 residues. CDR3 amino acids: CASSSRTSESFDEQFF. CDR3 in DNA: TGTGCCAGCAGTTCGCGGACTAGCGAGAGTTTCGATGAGCAGTTCTTC.

A note on this clonotype: Because the CDR3 is missing its conserved closing phenylalanine or tryptophan, this is likely a read error. The gene calls are TRBV11-2 and TRBJ2-5, with 9 bases identical to TRBD1. With V trimmed by 5 bases and J by 5 bases, 3 bases remained unmatched. Germline CDR1 is SGHAT and CDR2 is FQNNGV. The CDR3 contains 13 residues. CDR3 amino acids: CASSTGGRETQYL. Here the CDR3 DNA reads TGTGCCAGCAGCACAGGGGGCAGGGAGACCCAGTACCTC.

V is TRBV5-1 and J is TRBJ1-3; tentatively, D is TRBD1 (5 bases). Germline V gives CDR1 SGHRS, CDR2 YFSETQ. This CDR3 comprises 15 residues. V gave up 4 bases and J gave up 5 bases, with 16 bases separating them. CDR3 region: CASSNAGTYRNTIYF. CDR3 nucleotide sequence: TGCGCCAGCAGCAATGCCGGGACCTACCGAAACACCATATATTTT. Full variable domain (missing parts from reference TRBV5-1 and TRBJ1-3): KAGVTQTPRYLIKTRGQQVTLSCSPISGHRSVSWYQQTPGQGLQFLFEYFSETQRNKGNFPGRFSGRQFSNSRSEMNVSTLELGDSALYLCASSNAGTYRNTIYFGEGSWLTVV.

The table lists this clonotype with a few counts. The CDR3 does not close with the conserved phenylalanine or tryptophan, likely indicating a read error. The chain links TRBV4-3 to TRBJ2-1, with D unclear. With 0 bases removed from V and 3 bases from J, the gap between germline ends came to 6 bases. There are 14 residues in the CDR3. CDR1 is LGHNA and CDR2 is YSLEER in the germline V gene. This chain's CDR3 is CASSQEFYYNEQFL. The CDR3 coding sequence is TGCGCCAGCAGCCAAGAATTCTACTACAATGAGCAGTTCTTA.

This clonotype was recorded a few times. J is TRBJ2-5 and V is TRBV5-6; TRBD1 or TRBD2 may be the D gene (5 bases each). Germline V gene sequence: CDR1 SGHDT, CDR2 YYEEEE. V was clipped by 2 bases and J by 2 bases, with 10 bases between them. CDR3 size: 14 residues. CDR3 in amino acids: CASSLTGAQETQYF. CDR3 nucleotides: TGTGCCAGCAGCTTAACCGGGGCTCAAGAGACCCAGTACTTC.

As for this clonotype: A much larger clone differs from this one at a single base, so this may be a read error. This chain connects TRBV29-1 to TRBJ1-1; D unclear. Germline CDR1 reads SQVTM; CDR2 reads ANQGSEA. The CDR3 spans 13 residues. Trimming pared 4 bases from V and 4 bases from J, leaving 13 bases between. The CDR3 loop is CSVGHCWTTEAFF. The CDR3 DNA sequence: TGCAGCGTTGGTCACTGTTGGACCACTGAAGCTTTCTTT.

This clonotype was found many times. V gene TRBV11-2 combines with J gene TRBJ2-3, with no clear D. CDR3 length equals 17 residues. Germline CDR1 SGHAT, CDR2 FQNNGV. V gave up 3 bases and J gave up 2 bases, with 18 bases separating them. CDR3 sequence: CASSLRISALTTDTQYF. The DNA for the CDR3 is TGTGCCAGCAGCTTGAGGATTTCAGCTCTCACCACAGATACGCAGTATTTT.

On this clonotype itself: With a much larger clone just one base away, this may be a read error. The rearrangement joins TRBV14 to TRBJ2-3, with D unclear. CDR3 length: 13 amino acids. Germline-derived CDR1 and CDR2 are SGHDN and FVKESK. The CDR3 region is CASRQDWTDTQYF. The DNA of the CDR3 is TGTGCCAGCAGACAAGATTGGACAGATACGCAGTATTTT.

This clonotype was recorded only once. A much larger clone differs by one base, so this may be a read error. The J gene is TRBJ2-2, the V gene TRBV4-2; weak D call: TRBD2 (6 bases). Germline CDR1 is LGHNA and CDR2 is YNFKEQ. V lost 8 bases and J lost 4, with 23 bases in between. The CDR3 is made up of 17 amino acids. The CDR3 reads CASGPSPLAGITGELFF. DNA for the CDR3: TGTGCCAGCGGCCCCTCCCCCCTTGCGGGAATCACCGGGGAGCTGTTTTTT.

This clonotype was counted at least ten times. The V gene is TRBV11-3, the J gene TRBJ2-1; D is uncertain. The germline gives CDR1 SGHNT, CDR2 YENEEA. V was cut by 5 bases and J by 7 bases, with 18 bases left in between. This CDR3 is built from 15 residues. The CDR3 loop reads CASSLRGRVDNEQFF. As DNA, the CDR3 is TGTGCCAGCAGCCTCAGAGGAAGGGTTGATAATGAGCAGTTCTTC.

With respect to this clonotype: With a much larger clone just one base away, this may be a read error. This CDR3 is missing its conserved last phenylalanine or tryptophan, likely due to a read error. This chain uses TRBV12-3 or TRBV12-4 with TRBJ1-2, with 9 positions matching TRBD1. Trimming cost V 5 bases and J 3 bases; bases outside gene matches: 1. This CDR3 has 13 residues. CDR3 nucleotides: TGTGCCAGCAGTCGGACAGGGGACTATGGCTACACCATC. It is translated as CASSRTGDYGYTI.

The chain is built from TRBV11-3 and TRBJ1-4; no firm D call. Trimming cost V 9 bases and J 5 bases, with 19 bases left between them. The CDR3 has 15 residues. Germline loops: CDR1 SGHNT, CDR2 YENEEA. The CDR3 here is CARSPLTSTNEKLFF. CDR3 bases: TGTGCCAGGAGTCCATTAACAAGCACGAATGAAAAACTGTTTTTT.

As regards this clonotype: A read error is possible here, since a much larger clone lies one base away. V gene TRBV4-2 combines with J gene TRBJ1-2; no definite D call. Germline CDR1 and CDR2: LGHNA and YNFKEQ. This CDR3 region has 14 residues. V lost 0 bases to trimming and J lost 4 bases, with 9 bases between them. CDR3 protein: CASSQDQASYGYTF. As DNA, the CDR3 is TGTGCCAGCAGCCAAGATCAGGCCTCCTATGGCTACACCTTC.

The chain links TRBV2 to TRBJ2-2, with D unclear. Germline CDR1 and CDR2: SNHLY and FYNNEI. This CDR3 contains 10 residues. Trimming took off 9 bases at V and 3 bases at J, with 2 bases between the two ends. The CDR3 region has the DNA TGTGCCAGAGACACCGGGGAGCTGTTTTTT. As protein: CARDTGELFF.

The sample holds one count of this clonotype. A much bigger clone sits one base away, suggesting this may be a read error. J is TRBJ2-1 and V is TRBV29-1, with 12 bases identical to TRBD2. The V gene's germline CDR1 is SQVTM and CDR2 ANQGSEA. J gave up 8 bases and V 6 bases, and 17 bases lay outside the gene matches. This CDR3 region has 17 residues. Here the CDR3 reads CSVSLRTSGTVSDEQFF. CDR3 bases: TGCAGCGTCAGCCTGAGGACTAGCGGGACGGTGAGCGATGAGCAGTTCTTC.

In the case of this clonotype: This may be a read error, as it is one base from a much larger clone. This sequence joins TRBV6-1 and TRBJ1-2, with D uncertain. Germline V gene data show CDR1 as MNHNS and CDR2 as SASEGT. This CDR3 region has 15 residues. The CDR3 reads CASGEGRGKNHGYTF. DNA for the CDR3: TGTGCCAGCGGTGAAGGAAGAGGGAAGAACCATGGCTACACCTTC.

The gene calls are TRBV6-1 and TRBJ2-1; D uncertain. Trimming cost V 4 bases and J 5 bases, with 15 bases left between them. This CDR3 is built from 15 residues. CDR1 is MNHNS, CDR2 SASEGT, per germline. The CDR3 loop reads CASSVEVRYDNEQFF. CDR3 DNA sequence: TGTGCCAGCAGTGTAGAGGTAAGATATGACAATGAGCAGTTCTTC.

This clonotype has a count of ten or more. The chain employs TRBV11-2 and TRBJ1-2, with 7 positions matching TRBD1. CDR3 length: 13 residues. Trimming removed 1 base from V and 8 bases from J; junction bases left unmatched: 4. CDR1 and CDR2 (germline): SGHAT, FQNNGV. CDR3 bases: TGTGCCAGCAGCTTAGCACAGGGGACGGGCTACACCTTC. Translating gives CASSLAQGTGYTF. Combining the CDR3 with reference TRBV11-2 and TRBJ1-2 gives the whole variable domain EAGVAQSPRYKIIEKRQSVAFWCNPISGHATLYWYQQILGQGPKLLIQFQNNGVVDDSQLPKDRFSAERLKGVDSTLKIQPAKLEDSAVYLCASSLAQGTGYTFGSGTRLTVV.

As concerns this clonotype: A much larger clonotype is one base distant, so this may be a read error. The chain couples TRBV12-3 or TRBV12-4 to TRBJ2-2, with a weak D call TRBD1 (5 bases). Trimming stripped 6 bases from V and 0 bases from J, with 8 bases between. This CDR3 has 14 residues. The CDR3 loop reads CASRQGANTGELFF. Here the CDR3 DNA reads TGTGCCAGCAGGCAAGGGGCGAACACCGGGGAGCTGTTTTTT.

The chain carries TRBV6-1 and TRBJ2-2, with 16 nucleotides matching TRBD2. Germline CDR1 reads MNHNS; CDR2 reads SASEGT. V lost 4 bases and J lost 5; bases outside the gene matches: 10. There are 19 residues in the CDR3. CDR3 amino acids: CASSGAVGGLAGGTGELFF. CDR3 sequence (DNA): TGTGCCAGCAGTGGAGCAGTCGGGGGACTAGCGGGAGGGACCGGGGAGCTGTTTTTT.